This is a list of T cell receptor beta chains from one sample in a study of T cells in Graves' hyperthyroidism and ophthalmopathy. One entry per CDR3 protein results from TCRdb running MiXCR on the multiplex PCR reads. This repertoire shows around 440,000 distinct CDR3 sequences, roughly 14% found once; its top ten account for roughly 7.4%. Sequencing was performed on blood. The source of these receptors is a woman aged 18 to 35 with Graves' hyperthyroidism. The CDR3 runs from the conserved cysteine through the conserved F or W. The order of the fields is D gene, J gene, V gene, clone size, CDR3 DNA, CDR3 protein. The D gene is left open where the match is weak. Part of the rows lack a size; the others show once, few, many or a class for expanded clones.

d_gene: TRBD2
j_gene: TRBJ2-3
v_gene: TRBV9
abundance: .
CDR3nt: TGTGCCAGCAGCGGCCCCGCAACTAGCGGGGGAACAGATACGCAGTATTTT
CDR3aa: CASSGPATSGGTDTQYF

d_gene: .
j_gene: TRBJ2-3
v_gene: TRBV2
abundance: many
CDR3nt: TGTGCCAGCCGCACTAGTTCTTGGGACACAGATACGCAGTATTTT
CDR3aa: CASRTSSWDTDTQYF

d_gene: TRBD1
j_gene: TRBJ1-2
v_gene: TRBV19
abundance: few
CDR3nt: TGTGCCAGTAGTTCCAGGGGGCACAACTATGGCTACACCTTC
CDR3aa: CASSSRGHNYGYTF

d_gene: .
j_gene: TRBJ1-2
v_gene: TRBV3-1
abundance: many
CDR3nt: TGTGCCAGCACCCGGGACTCCTCGCCCGGGAACTATGGCTACACCTTC
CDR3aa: CASTRDSSPGNYGYTF

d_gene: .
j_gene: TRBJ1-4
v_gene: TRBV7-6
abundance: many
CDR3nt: TGTGCCAGCAGCTCAACCCTTCATGAAAAACTGTTTTTT
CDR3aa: CASSSTLHEKLFF

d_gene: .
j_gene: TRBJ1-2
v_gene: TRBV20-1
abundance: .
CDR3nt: TGCAGTGCTAGAGGACCAGAAACCTATGGCTACACCTTC
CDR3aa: CSARGPETYGYTF

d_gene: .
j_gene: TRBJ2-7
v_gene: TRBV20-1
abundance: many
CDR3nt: TGCAGTGCTGCCCGGCGGGGTAACTACGAGCAGTACTTC
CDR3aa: CSAARRGNYEQYF

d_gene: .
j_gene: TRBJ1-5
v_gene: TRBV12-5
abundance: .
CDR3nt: TGTGCTAGTGGTTTGCTCTCGGGGGGTAATCAGCCCCAGCATTTT
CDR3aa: CASGLLSGGNQPQHF

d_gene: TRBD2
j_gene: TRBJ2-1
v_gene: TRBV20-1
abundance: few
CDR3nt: TGCAGTGCTAGAGATCGGATAGCGGGAGGGGGCTCCTACAATGAGCAGTTCTTC
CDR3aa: CSARDRIAGGGSYNEQFF

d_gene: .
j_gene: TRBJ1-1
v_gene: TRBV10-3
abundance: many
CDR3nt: TGTGCCATCAGTGATTTCCGGAAGAACATGAACACTGAAGCTTTCTTT
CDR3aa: CAISDFRKNMNTEAFF

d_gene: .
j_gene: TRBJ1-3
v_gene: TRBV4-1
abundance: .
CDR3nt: TGCGCCAGCAGCCAAGATACGGGAAACACCATATATTTT
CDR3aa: CASSQDTGNTIYF